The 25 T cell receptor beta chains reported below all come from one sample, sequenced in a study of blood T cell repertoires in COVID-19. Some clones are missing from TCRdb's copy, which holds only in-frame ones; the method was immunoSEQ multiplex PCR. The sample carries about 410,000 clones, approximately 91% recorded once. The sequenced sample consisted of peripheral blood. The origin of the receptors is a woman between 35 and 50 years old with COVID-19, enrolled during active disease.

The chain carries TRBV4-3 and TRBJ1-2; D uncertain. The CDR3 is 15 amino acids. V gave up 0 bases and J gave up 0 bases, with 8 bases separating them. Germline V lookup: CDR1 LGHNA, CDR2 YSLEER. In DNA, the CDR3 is TGCGCCAGCAGCCAAGACGGGAGGCCTAACTATGGCTACACCTTC. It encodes CASSQDGRPNYGYTF.

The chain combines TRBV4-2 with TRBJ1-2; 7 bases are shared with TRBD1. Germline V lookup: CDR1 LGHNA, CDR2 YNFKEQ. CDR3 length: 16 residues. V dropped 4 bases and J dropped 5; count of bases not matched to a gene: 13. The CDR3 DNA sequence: TGTGCCAGCAGCCGATCCGGGGACAGCAGCTTTTATGGCTACACCTTC. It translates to CASSRSGDSSFYGYTF.

The CDR3 nucleotides are TGCGCCAGCGCATTTTCCCAGGGGGAGTCTAATGAAAAACTGTTTTTT. This translates into CASAFSQGESNEKLFF. The rearrangement joins TRBV5-1 to TRBJ1-4; 7 bases match TRBD1. With 7 bases clipped from V and 3 bases from J, the junction kept 12 bases outside the gene matches. CDR1 is SGHRS, CDR2 YFSETQ, per germline. The CDR3 is 16 amino acids.

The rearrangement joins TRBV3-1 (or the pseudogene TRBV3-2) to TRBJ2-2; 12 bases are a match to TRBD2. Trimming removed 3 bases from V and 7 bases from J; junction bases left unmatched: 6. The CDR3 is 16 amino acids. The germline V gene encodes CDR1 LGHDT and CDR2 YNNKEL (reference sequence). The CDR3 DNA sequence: TGTGCCAGCAGCCATACACTAGCGGGAGGTGGCGGGGAGCTGTTTTTT. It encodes CASSHTLAGGGGELFF.

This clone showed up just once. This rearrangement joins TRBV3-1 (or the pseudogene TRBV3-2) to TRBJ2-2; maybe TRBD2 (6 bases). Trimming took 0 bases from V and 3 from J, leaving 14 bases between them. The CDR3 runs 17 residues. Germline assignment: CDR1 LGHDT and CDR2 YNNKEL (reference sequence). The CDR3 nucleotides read TGTGCCAGCAGCCAAGATGGGCTAGCGCCGTACACCGGGGAGCTGTTTTTT. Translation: CASSQDGLAPYTGELFF.

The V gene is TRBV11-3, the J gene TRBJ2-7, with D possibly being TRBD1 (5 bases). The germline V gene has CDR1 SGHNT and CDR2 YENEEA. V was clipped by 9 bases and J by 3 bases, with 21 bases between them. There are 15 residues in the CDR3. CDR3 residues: CASGVQGRSIYEQYF. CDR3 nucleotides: TGTGCCAGTGGGGTTCAGGGTAGGTCAATCTACGAGCAGTACTTC.

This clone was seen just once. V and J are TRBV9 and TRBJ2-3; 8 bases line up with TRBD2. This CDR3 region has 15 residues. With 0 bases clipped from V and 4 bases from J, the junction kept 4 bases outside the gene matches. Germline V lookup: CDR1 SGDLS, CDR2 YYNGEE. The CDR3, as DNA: TGTGCCAGCAGCGTAGACGGGAGGGGCCCAGATACGCAGTATTTT. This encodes CASSVDGRGPDTQYF.

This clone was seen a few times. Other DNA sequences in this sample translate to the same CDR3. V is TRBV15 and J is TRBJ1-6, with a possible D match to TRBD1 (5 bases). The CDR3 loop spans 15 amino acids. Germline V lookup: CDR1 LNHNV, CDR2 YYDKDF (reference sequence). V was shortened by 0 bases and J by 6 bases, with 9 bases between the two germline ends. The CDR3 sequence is CATSRDGRANSPLHF. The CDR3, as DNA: TGTGCCACCAGCAGAGACGGCAGGGCTAATTCACCCCTCCACTTT.

The CDR3 is CASSVARGEQYF. DNA of the CDR3: TGTGCCAGCAGCGTAGCCAGGGGCGAGCAGTACTTC. The rearrangement uses TRBV9 and TRBJ2-7, with D tentatively TRBD1 (6 bases). Germline CDR1 is SGDLS and CDR2 is YYNGEE. The CDR3 sequence is 12 residues long. V dropped 0 bases and J dropped 6 bases, with 7 bases sitting between them.

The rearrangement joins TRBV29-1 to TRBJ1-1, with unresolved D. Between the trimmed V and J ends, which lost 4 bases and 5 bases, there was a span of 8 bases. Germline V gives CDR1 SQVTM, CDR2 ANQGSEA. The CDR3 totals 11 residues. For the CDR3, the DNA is TGCAGCGTTGGCGAGGGTACTGAAGCTTTCTTT. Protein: CSVGEGTEAFF.

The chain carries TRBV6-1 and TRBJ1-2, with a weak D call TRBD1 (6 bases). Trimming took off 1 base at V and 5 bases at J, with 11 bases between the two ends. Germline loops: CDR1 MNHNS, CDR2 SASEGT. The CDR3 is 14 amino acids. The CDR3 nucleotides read TGTGCCAGCAGTGAAGGGGGGCGCGGATATGGCTACACCTTC. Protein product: CASSEGGRGYGYTF.

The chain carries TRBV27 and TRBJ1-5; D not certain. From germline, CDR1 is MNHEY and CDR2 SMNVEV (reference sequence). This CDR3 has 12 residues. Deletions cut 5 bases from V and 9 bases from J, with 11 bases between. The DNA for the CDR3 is TGTGCCAGCAGTGTCGGGGAGGGGCCCCAGCATTTT. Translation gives CASSVGEGPQHF.

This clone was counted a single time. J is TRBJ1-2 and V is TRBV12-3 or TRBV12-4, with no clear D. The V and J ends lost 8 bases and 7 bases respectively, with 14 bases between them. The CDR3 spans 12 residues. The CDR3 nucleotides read TGTGCCAGCCGGGGAGATCGCGGTGGCTACACCTTC. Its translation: CASRGDRGGYTF.

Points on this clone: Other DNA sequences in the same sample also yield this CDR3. CDR3 protein: CASSIGGTGNTEAFF. The CDR3 DNA follows: TGTGCCAGTAGTATAGGCGGGACGGGTAACACTGAAGCTTTCTTT. The V and J genes are TRBV19 and TRBJ1-1; D is possibly TRBD1 (5 bases). The CDR3 totals 15 residues. Trimming took off 1 base at V and 2 bases at J, with 11 bases between the two ends. Germline V lookup: CDR1 LNHDA, CDR2 SQIVND (reference sequence).

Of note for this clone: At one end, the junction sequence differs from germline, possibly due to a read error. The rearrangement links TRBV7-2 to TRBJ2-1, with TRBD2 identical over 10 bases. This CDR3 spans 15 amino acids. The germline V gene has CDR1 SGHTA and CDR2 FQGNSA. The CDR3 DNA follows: TGTGCCAGCAGCCTAGCTAGCGGGAGAGGGGGTGAGCAGTTCTTC. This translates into CASSLASGRGGEQFF.

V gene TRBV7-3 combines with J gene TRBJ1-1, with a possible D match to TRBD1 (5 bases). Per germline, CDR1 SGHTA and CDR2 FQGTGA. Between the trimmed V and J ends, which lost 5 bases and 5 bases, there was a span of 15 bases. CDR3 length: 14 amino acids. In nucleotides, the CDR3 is TGTGCCAGCAGCCGAGGAGGGGAAGGGACTGAAGCTTTCTTT. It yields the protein CASSRGGEGTEAFF.

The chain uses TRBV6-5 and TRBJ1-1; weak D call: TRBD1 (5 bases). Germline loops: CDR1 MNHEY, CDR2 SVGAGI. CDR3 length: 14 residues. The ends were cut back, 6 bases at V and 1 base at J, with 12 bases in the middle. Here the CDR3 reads CASSRQYSNTEAFF. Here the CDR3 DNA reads TGTGCCAGCAGCAGACAGTATTCGAACACTGAAGCTTTCTTT.

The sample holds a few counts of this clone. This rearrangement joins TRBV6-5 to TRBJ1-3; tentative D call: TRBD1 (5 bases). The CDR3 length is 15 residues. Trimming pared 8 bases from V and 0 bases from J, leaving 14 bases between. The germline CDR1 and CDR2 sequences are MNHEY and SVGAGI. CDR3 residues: CASGGTPDSGNTIYF. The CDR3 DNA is TGTGCCAGCGGGGGGACGCCTGACTCTGGAAACACCATATATTTT.

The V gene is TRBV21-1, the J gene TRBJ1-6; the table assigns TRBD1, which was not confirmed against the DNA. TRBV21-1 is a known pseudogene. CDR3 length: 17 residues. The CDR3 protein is CASSMLTGTGLGSPLHF. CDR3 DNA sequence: TGTGCCAGCAGCATGCTAACCGGGACAGGGCTGGGTTCACCCCTCCACTTT.

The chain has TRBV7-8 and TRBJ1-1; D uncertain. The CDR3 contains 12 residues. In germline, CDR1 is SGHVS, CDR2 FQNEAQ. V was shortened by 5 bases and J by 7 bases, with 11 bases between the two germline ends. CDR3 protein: CASSPSRDEAFF. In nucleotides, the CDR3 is TGTGCCAGCAGCCCCTCCCGGGATGAAGCTTTCTTT. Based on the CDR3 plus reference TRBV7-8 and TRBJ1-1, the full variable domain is GAGVSQSPRYKVAKRGQDVALRCDPISGHVSLFWYQQALGQGPEFLTYFQNEAQLDKSGLPSDRFFAERPEGSVSTLKIQRTQQEDSAVYLCASSPSRDEAFFGQGTRLTVV.

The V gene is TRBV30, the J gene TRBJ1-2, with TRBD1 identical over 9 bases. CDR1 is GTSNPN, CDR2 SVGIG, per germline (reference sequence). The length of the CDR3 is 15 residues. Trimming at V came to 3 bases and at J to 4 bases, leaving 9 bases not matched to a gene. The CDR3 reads CAWRGTGRIGYGYTF. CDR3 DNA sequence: TGTGCCTGGAGGGGGACAGGGCGGATAGGCTATGGCTACACCTTC.

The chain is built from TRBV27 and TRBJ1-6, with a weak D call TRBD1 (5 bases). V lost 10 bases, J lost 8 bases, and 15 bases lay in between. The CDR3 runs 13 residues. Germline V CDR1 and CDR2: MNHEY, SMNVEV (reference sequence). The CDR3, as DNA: TGTGCCACGGGACTGACGGAATATTCACCCCTCCACTTT. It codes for CATGLTEYSPLHF.

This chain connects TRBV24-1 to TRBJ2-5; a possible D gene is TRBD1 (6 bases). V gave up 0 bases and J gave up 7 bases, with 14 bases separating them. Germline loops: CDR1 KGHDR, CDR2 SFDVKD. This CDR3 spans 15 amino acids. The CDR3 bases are TGTGCCACCAGTGATTTGAGACAGGCGAGTGGGACCCAGTACTTC. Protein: CATSDLRQASGTQYF.

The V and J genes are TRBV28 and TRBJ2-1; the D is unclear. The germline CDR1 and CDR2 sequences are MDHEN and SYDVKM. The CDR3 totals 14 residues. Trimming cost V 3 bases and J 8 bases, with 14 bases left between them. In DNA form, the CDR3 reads TGTGCCAGCAGTTTGATAGCCGGGTTCGATGAGCAGTTCTTC. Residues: CASSLIAGFDEQFF.

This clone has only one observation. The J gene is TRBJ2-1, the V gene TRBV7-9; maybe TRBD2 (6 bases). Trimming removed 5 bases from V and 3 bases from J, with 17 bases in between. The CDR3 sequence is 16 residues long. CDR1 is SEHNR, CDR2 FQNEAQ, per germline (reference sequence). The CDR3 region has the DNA TGTGCCAGCAGCCCCTTATCGGGAGCTTTCTACAATGAGCAGTTCTTC. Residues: CASSPLSGAFYNEQFF.